This T cell receptor (beta chain) was captured in a study of CD4 T cells in relation to SARS-CoV-2 and coronaviruses. Points from the study as a whole: In roughly 65% of donors, memory CD4+ clonotypes crossrecognized SARS-CoV-2 and at least one common cold coronavirus spike.

On this clone: Its specificity is unknown.

CDR1 is MNHEY, CDR2 SVGAGI, per germline. Between the trimmed V and J ends, which lost 6 bases and 0 bases, there was a span of 15 bases. This CDR3 is built from 15 residues. Unexposed donor CD4+ T cells date from about 2011-2018, before the COVID-19 pandemic. CD4+ T cells were isolated from the cells after roughly 11 days of culture. Cultures received half-medium IL-2 refreshes on days 3 and 7. TCRdb's copy holds only in-frame clones and misses some; the assay was immunoSEQ multiplex PCR. Of 15,000 to 20,000 clones in the sample, about 80% are singletons; the top ten hold around 30%. Sequenced material: CD4+ T cells from PBMCs, cultured in vitro. The chain has TRBV6-5 and TRBJ2-7; tentatively, D is TRBD2 (6 bases). The origin of this receptor is a human donor in good health. The CDR3 DNA is TGTGCCAGCAGAGGAGGGAAATCAAGCTCCTACGAGCAGTACTTC. Amino acids: CASRGGKSSSYEQYF.